This T cell receptor beta chain emerged from a study of cytomegalovirus exposure and HLA in healthy donors. Overall study results and limits: With DRB1 most and HLA-C fewest, TCR association rates differed between HLA loci in a later analysis. Clonal expansion, a later analysis showed, was greater in HLA-associated TCR beta chains than in equally common others.

This clone was seen a few times. No antigen is known for it. PCR used 60 Vbeta primers and 13 Jbeta primers. Produced via immunoSEQ multiplex PCR; TCRdb's table is partial and in-frame only. Here the sample spans about 130,000 clones, around 9% being singletons. With 7 bases removed from V and 6 bases from J, the gap between germline ends came to 20 bases. From germline, CDR1 is SGHVS and CDR2 FQNEAQ. The length of the CDR3 is 15 residues. Regarding donors, all were healthy bone marrow donors. This clonotype originated in a middle-aged man in good health and CMV-seronegative. Sequences were obtained from PBMCs. This rearrangement joins TRBV7-8 to TRBJ2-3; D is possibly TRBD2 (5 bases). The CDR3 region has the DNA TGTGCCAGCACCCCAATGTGGGCGGAGGCTGATACGCAGTATTTT. Its translation is CASTPMWAEADTQYF.